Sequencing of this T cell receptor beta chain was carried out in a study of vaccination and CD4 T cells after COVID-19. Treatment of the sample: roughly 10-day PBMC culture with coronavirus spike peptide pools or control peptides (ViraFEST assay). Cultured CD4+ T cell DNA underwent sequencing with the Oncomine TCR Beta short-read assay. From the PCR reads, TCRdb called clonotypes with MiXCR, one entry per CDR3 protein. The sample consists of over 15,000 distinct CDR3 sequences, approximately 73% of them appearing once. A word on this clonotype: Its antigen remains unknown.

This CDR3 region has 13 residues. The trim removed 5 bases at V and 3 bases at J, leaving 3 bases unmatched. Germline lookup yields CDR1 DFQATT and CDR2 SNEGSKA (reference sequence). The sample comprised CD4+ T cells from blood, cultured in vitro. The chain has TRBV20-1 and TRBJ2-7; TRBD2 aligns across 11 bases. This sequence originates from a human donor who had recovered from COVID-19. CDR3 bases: TGCAGTGCTGGGACTAGCGGTATCTACGAGCAGTACTTC. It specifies CSAGTSGIYEQYF.